The T cell receptor (beta chain) described here comes from a study of cytomegalovirus exposure and HLA in healthy donors. Study-wide results and caveats: Rarity characterized most TCR sequences, yet some public TCRs appeared in many donors. In vitro checks showed that a few CMV-associated chains really do target CMV antigens.

CDR1 is SGHVS, CDR2 FQNEAQ, per germline. Losses at the gene ends were 1 base for V and 2 bases for J; bases not matched to a gene: 5. CDR3 length: 15 residues. Some clones are missing from TCRdb's copy, which holds only in-frame ones; the method was immunoSEQ multiplex PCR. The profile covers 110,000 or so clones, with more than 85% appearing a single time and 4% to 5.5% taken by the ten largest. A note on this clone: The antigen is undetermined.

The clonotype comes from a man younger than 35 in good health and CMV-seropositive. Input material: PBMCs. V is TRBV7-8 and J is TRBJ2-7, with 7 bases identical to TRBD1. CDR3 amino acids: CASSLGLGQTYEQYF. As DNA, the CDR3 is TGTGCCAGCAGCTTAGGACTGGGACAGACCTACGAGCAGTACTTC.